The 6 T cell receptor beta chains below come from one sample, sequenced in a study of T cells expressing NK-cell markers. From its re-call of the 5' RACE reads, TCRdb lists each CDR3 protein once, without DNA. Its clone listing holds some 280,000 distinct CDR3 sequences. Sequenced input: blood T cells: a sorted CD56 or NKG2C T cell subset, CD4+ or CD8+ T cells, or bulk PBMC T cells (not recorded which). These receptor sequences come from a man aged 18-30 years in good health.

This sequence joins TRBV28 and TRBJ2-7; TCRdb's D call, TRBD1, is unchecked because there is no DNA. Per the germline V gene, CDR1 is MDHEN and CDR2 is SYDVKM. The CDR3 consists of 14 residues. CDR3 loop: CASRSSGTPNEQYF.

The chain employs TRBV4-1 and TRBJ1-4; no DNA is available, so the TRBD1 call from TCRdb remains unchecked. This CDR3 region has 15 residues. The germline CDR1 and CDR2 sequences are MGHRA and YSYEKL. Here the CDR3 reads CASSQDGTALEKLFF.

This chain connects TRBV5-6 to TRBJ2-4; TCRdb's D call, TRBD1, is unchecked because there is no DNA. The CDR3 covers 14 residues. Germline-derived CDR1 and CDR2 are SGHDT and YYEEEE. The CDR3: CASSGDRVRNIQYF.

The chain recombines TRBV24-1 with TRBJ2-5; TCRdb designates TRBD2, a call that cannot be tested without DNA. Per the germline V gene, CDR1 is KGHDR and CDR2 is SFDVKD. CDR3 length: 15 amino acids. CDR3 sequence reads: CATSDLRVHGETQYF.

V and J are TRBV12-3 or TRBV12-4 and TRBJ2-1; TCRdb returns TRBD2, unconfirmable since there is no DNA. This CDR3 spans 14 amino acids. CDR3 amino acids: CASRGRGPYNEQFF.

The CDR3 sequence is CASSYSAKGEQFF. This chain uses TRBV6-5 with TRBJ2-1. Germline V CDR1 and CDR2: MNHEY, SVGAGI. The CDR3 has 13 residues.